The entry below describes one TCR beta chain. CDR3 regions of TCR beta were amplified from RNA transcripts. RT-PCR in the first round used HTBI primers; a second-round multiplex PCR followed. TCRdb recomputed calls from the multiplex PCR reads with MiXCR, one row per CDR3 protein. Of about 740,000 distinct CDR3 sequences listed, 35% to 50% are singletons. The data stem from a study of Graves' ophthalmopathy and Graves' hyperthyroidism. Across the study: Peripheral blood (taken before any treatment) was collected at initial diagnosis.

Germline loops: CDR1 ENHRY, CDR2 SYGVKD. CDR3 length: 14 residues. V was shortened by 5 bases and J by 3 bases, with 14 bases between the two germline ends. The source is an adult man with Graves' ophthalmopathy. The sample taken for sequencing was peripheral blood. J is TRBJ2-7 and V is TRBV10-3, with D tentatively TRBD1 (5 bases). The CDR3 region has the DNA TGTGCCATCAGTCCGGACACAAGTTTCTACGAGCAGTACTTC. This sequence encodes CAISPDTSFYEQYF.